This T cell receptor (beta chain) was found in a study of cytomegalovirus exposure and HLA in healthy donors. Study-wide findings and caveats: Accurate predictions that matched the HLA-A and HLA-B alleles of most subjects were reportedly made from TCR beta sequences.

As regards this clone: The antigen is not known.

PCR amplification relied on 60 Vbeta primers (plus 13 Jbeta primers). TCRdb's table, derived via immunoSEQ multiplex PCR, lists solely in-frame clones and lacks some. Of about 160,000 clones listed, around three quarters are singletons. The CDR3 contains 16 residues. The junction had 11 bases not matched to a gene; V was cut back by 5 bases and J by 5 bases. Germline V gives CDR1 LNHDA, CDR2 SQIVND (reference sequence). The rearrangement uses TRBV19 and TRBJ2-5, with 10 positions matching TRBD1. The receptor comes from a woman aged 45-59 years in good health and CMV-seropositive. Source material: PBMCs. The CDR3 sequence is CASSSPYRDRGETQYF. For the CDR3, the DNA is TGTGCCAGTAGTTCACCTTACCGGGACAGGGGTGAGACCCAGTACTTC.